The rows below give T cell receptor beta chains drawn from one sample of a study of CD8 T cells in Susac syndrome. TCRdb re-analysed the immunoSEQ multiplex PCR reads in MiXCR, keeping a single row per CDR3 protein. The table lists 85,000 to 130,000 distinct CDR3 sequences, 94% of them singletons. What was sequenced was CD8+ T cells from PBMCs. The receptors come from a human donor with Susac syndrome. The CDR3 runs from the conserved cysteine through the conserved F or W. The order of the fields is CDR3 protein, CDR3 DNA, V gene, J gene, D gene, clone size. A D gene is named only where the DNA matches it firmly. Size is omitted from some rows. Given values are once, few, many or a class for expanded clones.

CDR3: CSVEGLAGGNSYNEQFF
DNA: TGCAGCGTTGAGGGGCTAGCGGGGGGTAACTCCTACAATGAGCAGTTCTTC
V: TRBV29-1
J: TRBJ2-1
D: TRBD2
size: -

CDR3: CSPRVRGSYNEQFF
DNA: TGCAGCCCCCGGGTCAGGGGTTCCTACAATGAGCAGTTCTTC
V: TRBV29-1
J: TRBJ2-1
D: -
size: -

CDR3: CASSLAPGGDTQYF
DNA: TGTGCCAGCAGCTTAGCCCCCGGCGGGGATACGCAGTATTTT
V: TRBV7-2
J: TRBJ2-3
D: -
size: once

CDR3: CASSSLENNEQFF
DNA: TGTGCCAGCAGCTCACTCGAAAACAATGAGCAGTTCTTC
V: TRBV7-2
J: TRBJ2-1
D: -
size: -

CDR3: CASSPRRDTNTGELFF
DNA: TGTGCCAGCTCACCAAGAAGGGATACGAACACCGGGGAGCTGTTTTTT
V: TRBV18
J: TRBJ2-2
D: -
size: -

CDR3: CASRGQFPGYTF
DNA: TGTGCCAGCAGGGGACAGTTCCCCGGCTACACCTTC
V: TRBV6-2/TRBV6-3
J: TRBJ1-2
D: TRBD1
size: -

CDR3: CSAGTTTGELFF
DNA: TGCAGCGCCGGGACTACCACCGGGGAGCTGTTTTTT
V: TRBV29-1
J: TRBJ2-2
D: TRBD2
size: -

CDR3: CASSTGTSGPGEQFF
DNA: TGTGCCAGCAGCACCGGGACTAGCGGGCCTGGGGAGCAGTTCTTC
V: TRBV9
J: TRBJ2-1
D: TRBD2
size: -

CDR3: CASSRLETGNILGDTF
DNA: TGTGCCAGCAGCCGATTGGAAACAGGGAACATCCTAGGGGACACCTTC
V: TRBV14
J: TRBJ1-2
D: -
size: -

CDR3: CASSPGGVLEQYF
DNA: TGTGCCAGCAGCCCCGGGGGGGTACTGGAGCAGTACTTC
V: TRBV27
J: TRBJ2-7
D: TRBD2
size: -

CDR3: CASGLSPTSYEQYF
DNA: TGTGCCAGCGGATTGAGCCCTACCTCCTACGAGCAGTACTTC
V: TRBV27
J: TRBJ2-7
D: -
size: -

CDR3: CASSHSMENEQFF
DNA: TGTGCCAGCAGCCACTCCATGGAGAATGAGCAGTTCTTC
V: TRBV3-1
J: TRBJ2-1
D: -
size: -

CDR3: CSVEDAGYLNTEAFF
DNA: TGCAGCGTTGAAGATGCGGGGTACCTTAACACTGAAGCTTTCTTT
V: TRBV29-1
J: TRBJ1-1
D: -
size: -

CDR3: CASSEGRRGSTDTQYF
DNA: TGTGCCAGCAGTGAAGGACGGCGGGGGAGCACAGATACGCAGTATTTT
V: TRBV2
J: TRBJ2-3
D: TRBD2
size: -

CDR3: CATSRAENSNQPQHF
DNA: TGTGCCACCAGCAGAGCTGAGAATAGCAATCAGCCCCAGCATTTT
V: TRBV15
J: TRBJ1-5
D: -
size: -

CDR3: CASSLVGSGANVLTF
DNA: TGTGCCAGCAGTTTGGTGGGATCCGGGGCCAACGTCCTGACTTTC
V: TRBV27
J: TRBJ2-6
D: -
size: few

CDR3: CASRGKRDTQYF
DNA: TGTGCCAGCAGGGGCAAACGAGATACGCAGTATTTT
V: TRBV2
J: TRBJ2-3
D: -
size: -

CDR3: CASSVDGVNTDTQYF
DNA: TGTGCCAGCAGCGTAGATGGCGTAAATACAGATACGCAGTATTTT
V: TRBV9
J: TRBJ2-3
D: -
size: once